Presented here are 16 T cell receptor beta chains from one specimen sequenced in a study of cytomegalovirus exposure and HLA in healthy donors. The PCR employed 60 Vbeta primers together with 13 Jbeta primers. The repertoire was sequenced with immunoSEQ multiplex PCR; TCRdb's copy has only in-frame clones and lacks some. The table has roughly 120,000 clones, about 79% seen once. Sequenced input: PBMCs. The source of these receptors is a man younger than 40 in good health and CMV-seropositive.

CDR3 sequence: CASSLRGLYNEQFF. The CDR3 DNA reads as TGTGCCAGCAGCTTAAGGGGTCTATACAATGAGCAGTTCTTC. The chain joins TRBV7-2 to TRBJ2-1, with a tentative D call TRBD1 (5 bases). V shed 2 bases and J shed 4 bases, with 9 bases lying between them. Looked up from germline, CDR1 is SGHTA and CDR2 is FQGNSA. This CDR3 has 14 amino acids.

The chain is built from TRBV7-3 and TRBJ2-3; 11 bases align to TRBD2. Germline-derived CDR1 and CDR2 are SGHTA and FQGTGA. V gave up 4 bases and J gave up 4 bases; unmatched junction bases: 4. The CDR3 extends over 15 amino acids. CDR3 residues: CASSSTSGSADTQYF. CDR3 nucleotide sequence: TGTGCCAGCAGCTCAACTAGCGGGAGCGCAGATACGCAGTATTTT.

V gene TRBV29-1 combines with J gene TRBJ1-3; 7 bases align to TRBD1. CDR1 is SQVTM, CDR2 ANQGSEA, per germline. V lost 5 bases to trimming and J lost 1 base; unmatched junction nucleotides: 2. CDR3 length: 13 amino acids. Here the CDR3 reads CSVQTGSGNTIYF. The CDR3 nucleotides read TGCAGCGTTCAGACAGGGTCTGGAAACACCATATATTTT.

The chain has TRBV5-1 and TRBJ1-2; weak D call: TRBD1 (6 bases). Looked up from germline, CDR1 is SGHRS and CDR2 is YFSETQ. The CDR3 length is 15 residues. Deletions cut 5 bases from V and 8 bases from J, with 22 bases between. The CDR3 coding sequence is TGCGCCAGCAGAAATACGGGACAATCTACCGGGGGCTACACCTTC. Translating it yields CASRNTGQSTGGYTF.

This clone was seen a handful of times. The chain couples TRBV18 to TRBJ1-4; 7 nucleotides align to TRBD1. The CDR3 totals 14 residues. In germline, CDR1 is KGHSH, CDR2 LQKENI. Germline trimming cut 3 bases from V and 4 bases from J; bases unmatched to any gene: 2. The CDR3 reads CASSPTGHNEKLFF. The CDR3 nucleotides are TGTGCCAGCTCACCGACAGGGCATAATGAAAAACTGTTTTTT.

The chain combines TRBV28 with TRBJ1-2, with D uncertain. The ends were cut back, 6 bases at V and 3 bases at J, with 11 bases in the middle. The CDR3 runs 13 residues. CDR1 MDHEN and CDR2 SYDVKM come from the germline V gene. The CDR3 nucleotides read TGTGCCAGCAGCCGTCAACGGGACTATGGCTACACCTTC. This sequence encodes CASSRQRDYGYTF.

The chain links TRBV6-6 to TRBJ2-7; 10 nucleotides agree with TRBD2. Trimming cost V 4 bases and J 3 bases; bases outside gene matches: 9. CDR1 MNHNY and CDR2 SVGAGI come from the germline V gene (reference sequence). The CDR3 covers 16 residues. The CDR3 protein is CASSSYGLAAYYEQYF. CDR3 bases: TGTGCCAGCAGTTCGTACGGACTAGCGGCCTACTACGAGCAGTACTTC.

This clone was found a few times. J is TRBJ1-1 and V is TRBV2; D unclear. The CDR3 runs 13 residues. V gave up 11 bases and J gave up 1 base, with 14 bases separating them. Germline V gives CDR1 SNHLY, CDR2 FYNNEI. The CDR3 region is CAGLSEKNTEAFF. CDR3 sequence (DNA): TGTGCCGGCCTTTCAGAAAAGAACACTGAAGCTTTCTTT.

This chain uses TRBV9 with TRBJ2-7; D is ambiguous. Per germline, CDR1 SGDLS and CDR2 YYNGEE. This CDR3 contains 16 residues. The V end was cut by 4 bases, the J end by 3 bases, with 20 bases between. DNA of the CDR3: TGTGCCAGCAGCTCTAGACTGAACGCTATCCTCTACGAGCAGTACTTC. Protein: CASSSRLNAILYEQYF.

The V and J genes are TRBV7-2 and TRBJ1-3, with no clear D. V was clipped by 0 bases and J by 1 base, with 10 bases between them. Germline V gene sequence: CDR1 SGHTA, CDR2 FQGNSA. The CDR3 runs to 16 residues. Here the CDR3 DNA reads TGTGCCAGCAGCTTAGCCTCTGGAGGATCTGGAAACACCATATATTTT. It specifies CASSLASGGSGNTIYF.

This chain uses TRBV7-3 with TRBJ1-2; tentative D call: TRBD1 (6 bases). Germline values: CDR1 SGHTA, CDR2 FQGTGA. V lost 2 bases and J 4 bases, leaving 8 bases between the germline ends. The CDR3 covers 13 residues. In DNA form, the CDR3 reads TGTGCCAGCAGCTTAGGGGGCGCCTATGGCTACACCTTC. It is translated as CASSLGGAYGYTF.

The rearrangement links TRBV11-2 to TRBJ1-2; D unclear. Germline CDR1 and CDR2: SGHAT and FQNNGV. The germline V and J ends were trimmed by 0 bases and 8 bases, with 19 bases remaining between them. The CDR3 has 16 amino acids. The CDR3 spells CASSLDGVVAGRGYTF. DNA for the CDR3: TGTGCCAGCAGCTTAGATGGGGTGGTGGCGGGGAGAGGCTACACCTTC.

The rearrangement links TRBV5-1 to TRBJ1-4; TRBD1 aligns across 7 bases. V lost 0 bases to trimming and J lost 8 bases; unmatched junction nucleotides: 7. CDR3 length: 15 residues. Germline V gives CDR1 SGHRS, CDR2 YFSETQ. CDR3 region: CASSLATGRQEKLFF. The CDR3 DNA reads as TGCGCCAGCAGCTTGGCGACAGGGAGGCAGGAAAAACTGTTTTTT.

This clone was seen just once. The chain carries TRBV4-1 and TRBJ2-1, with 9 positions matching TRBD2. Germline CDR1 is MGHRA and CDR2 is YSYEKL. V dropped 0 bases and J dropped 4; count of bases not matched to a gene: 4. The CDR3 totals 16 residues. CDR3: CASSQDERGVYNEQFF. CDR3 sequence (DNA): TGCGCCAGCAGCCAAGATGAGCGGGGGGTATACAATGAGCAGTTCTTC.

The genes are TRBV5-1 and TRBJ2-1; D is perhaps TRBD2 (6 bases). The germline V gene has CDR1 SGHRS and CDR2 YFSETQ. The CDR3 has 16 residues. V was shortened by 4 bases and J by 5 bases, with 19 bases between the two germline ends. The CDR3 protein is CASSPPAVAEHNEQFF. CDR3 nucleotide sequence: TGCGCCAGCAGCCCCCCGGCGGTAGCGGAACACAATGAGCAGTTCTTC.

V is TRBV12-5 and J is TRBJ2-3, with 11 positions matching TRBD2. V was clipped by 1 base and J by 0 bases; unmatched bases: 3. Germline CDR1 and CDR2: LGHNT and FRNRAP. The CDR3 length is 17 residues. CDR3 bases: TGTGCTAGTGGTTTGGGTAGGACTAGCGGGAGCACAGATACGCAGTATTTT. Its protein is CASGLGRTSGSTDTQYF. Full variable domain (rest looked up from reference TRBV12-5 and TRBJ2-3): DARVTQTPRHKVTEMGQEVTMRCQPILGHNTVFWYRQTMMQGLELLAYFRNRAPLDDSGMPKDRFSAEMPDATLATLKIQPSEPRDSAVYFCASGLGRTSGSTDTQYFGPGTRLTVL.